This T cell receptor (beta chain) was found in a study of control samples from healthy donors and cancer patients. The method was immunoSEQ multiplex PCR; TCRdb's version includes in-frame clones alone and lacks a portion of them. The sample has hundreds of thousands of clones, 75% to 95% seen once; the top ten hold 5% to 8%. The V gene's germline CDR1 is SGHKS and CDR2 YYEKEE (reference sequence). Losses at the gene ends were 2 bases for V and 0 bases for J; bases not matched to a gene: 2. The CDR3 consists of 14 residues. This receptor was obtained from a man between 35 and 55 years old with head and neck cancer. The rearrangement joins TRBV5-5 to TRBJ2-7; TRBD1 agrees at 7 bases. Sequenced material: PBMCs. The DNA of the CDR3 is TGTGCCAGCAGCTTTGAGGGGGCCTCCTACGAGCAGTACTTC. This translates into CASSFEGASYEQYF.